This T cell receptor (beta chain) is drawn from a study of T-cell reconstitution after alpha-beta-depleted transplantation in children. The study, taken as a whole, reports: Among T cells one year after transplant, newly produced cells accounted for most counts and diversity.

Molecular barcoding with unique molecular identifiers was used for the TCRbeta library. Each CDR3 protein gets one entry after TCRdb re-called the PCR reads with MiXCR. The sample includes hundreds of thousands of distinct CDR3 sequences, nearly 8% seen only once; the top ten take approximately 9.6%. This clonotype was seen repeatedly, ten times or more. No antigen is known for it. The material sequenced was peripheral blood, taken 360 days after TCRalphabeta/CD19-depleted stem cell transplant. The clonotype originates from a female patient younger than 10 who had a stem cell transplant for Fanconi anemia, so the T cells may come from the graft donor.

CDR3 protein: CASSSREPNYNEQFF. The CDR3 coding sequence is TGTGCCAGCAGCTCCCGGGAGCCTAACTACAATGAGCAGTTCTTC. The chain has TRBV7-8 and TRBJ2-1; TRBD2 might be the D (6 bases). Germline CDR1 SGHVS, CDR2 FQNEAQ. This CDR3 region has 15 residues. V was shortened by 4 bases and J by 3 bases, with 13 bases between the two germline ends.